One sample yielded the 29 T cell receptor beta chains listed below, sequenced in a study of cytomegalovirus exposure and HLA in healthy donors. The PCR contained 60 Vbeta and 13 Jbeta primers. Assay used: immunoSEQ multiplex PCR; TCRdb lists only in-frame clones, some missing. The table includes more than 100,000 clones, around three fifths detected once. The specimen was PBMCs. These receptors originate from a middle-aged woman in good health and CMV-seropositive.

V gene TRBV6-5 combines with J gene TRBJ2-1; tentatively, D is TRBD1 (5 bases). V lost 5 bases and J 8 bases, leaving 16 bases between the germline ends. The length of the CDR3 is 14 residues. CDR1 and CDR2 (germline): MNHEY, SVGAGI. The CDR3 region has the DNA TGTGCCAGCAGTGAGATTGGGGCCGCCTATGAGCAGTTCTTC. Amino acids: CASSEIGAAYEQFF.

The chain employs TRBV30 and TRBJ2-5, with a weak D call TRBD1 (5 bases). This CDR3 region has 15 residues. V lost 6 bases and J 1 base, leaving 18 bases between the germline ends. Germline V gene sequence: CDR1 GTSNPN, CDR2 SVGIG (reference sequence). As DNA, the CDR3 is TGTGCCTGTCACCCCCAGGGCCTCCTCCAAGAGACCCAGTACTTC. Its protein is CACHPQGLLQETQYF.

There are a few counts of this clone. V usage is TRBV5-1 and J usage is TRBJ2-1, with 7 bases aligning to TRBD2. The CDR3 loop spans 15 amino acids. V lost 0 bases, J lost 4 bases, and 4 bases stayed unmatched. Germline V lookup: CDR1 SGHRS, CDR2 YFSETQ. CDR3 in DNA: TGCGCCAGCAGCTTGGAGGCGGGAGCGTACAATGAGCAGTTCTTC. Encoded protein: CASSLEAGAYNEQFF. Full variable domain (outside the CDR3, taken from reference TRBV5-1 and TRBJ2-1): KAGVTQTPRYLIKTRGQQVTLSCSPISGHRSVSWYQQTPGQGLQFLFEYFSETQRNKGNFPGRFSGRQFSNSRSEMNVSTLELGDSALYLCASSLEAGAYNEQFFGPGTRLTVL.

The chain carries TRBV11-2 and TRBJ1-2; 7 nucleotides align to TRBD1. CDR1 is SGHAT, CDR2 FQNNGV, per germline. This CDR3 is built from 14 residues. The V gene end was trimmed by 3 bases and the J gene end by 5 bases; junction bases not matched to a gene: 6. Here the CDR3 DNA reads TGTGCCAGCAGCTTTCAAGACAGGGCTTATGGCTACACCTTC. Its protein is CASSFQDRAYGYTF.

This clone was recorded only once. The V gene is TRBV7-9, the J gene TRBJ2-5, with 7 positions matching TRBD1. The J segment lost 3 bases and the V segment lost 4 bases, leaving 8 bases of the junction unmatched. This CDR3 is 15 amino acids long. The germline V gene encodes CDR1 SEHNR and CDR2 FQNEAQ (reference sequence). CDR3 nucleotide sequence: TGTGCCAGCAGCTCCACAGGGGCCGCGAAAGAGACCCAGTACTTC. It codes for CASSSTGAAKETQYF.

In this sample, this clone turned up a few times. The rearrangement links TRBV9 to TRBJ2-5; D is undetermined. Looked up from germline, CDR1 is SGDLS and CDR2 is YYNGEE. With 0 bases removed from V and 2 bases from J, the gap between germline ends came to 8 bases. The CDR3 spans 14 residues. The CDR3 is CASSVGAIQETQYF. The DNA for the CDR3 is TGTGCCAGCAGCGTAGGCGCGATTCAAGAGACCCAGTACTTC.

The V call is TRBV5-1, the J call TRBJ1-1, with D uncertain. Germline-derived CDR1 and CDR2 are SGHRS and YFSETQ. V was pared by 3 bases and J by 2 bases, with 5 bases between. The length of the CDR3 is 12 residues. The CDR3 DNA reads TGCGCCAGCAGCTCGGGAAACACTGAAGCTTTCTTT. Translation gives CASSSGNTEAFF.

This sequence joins TRBV13 and TRBJ2-5; the D is unclear. The J call may not be correct, given that the DNA end is closer to TRBJ2-7. Germline values: CDR1 PRHDT, CDR2 FYEKMQ (reference sequence). The CDR3 contains 13 residues. The CDR3 nucleotides are TGTGCCAGCAGCTTAGGGCCGCCGCGCGAGCAGTACTTC. Translated: CASSLGPPREQYF.

The gene calls are TRBV10-2 and TRBJ1-6, with 8 bases identical to TRBD1. In germline, CDR1 is WSHSY, CDR2 SAAADI. V shed 0 bases, J shed 9 bases, and the junction held 7 bases outside the gene matches. The CDR3 loop spans 16 amino acids. The CDR3 bases are TGCGCCAGCAGTGAGTCCTCGGGACAGGAGAGTTCACCCCTCCACTTT. This translates into CASSESSGQESSPLHF.

V gene TRBV5-1 combines with J gene TRBJ2-2, with D hard to call. The germline V gene encodes CDR1 SGHRS and CDR2 YFSETQ. V lost 3 bases, J lost 0 bases, and 15 bases lay in between. This CDR3 region has 17 residues. CDR3 sequence (DNA): TGCGCCAGCAGCTCAAGAGACACGTCTGCGAACACCGGGGAGCTGTTTTTT. It translates to CASSSRDTSANTGELFF.

In this sample, this clone turned up a few times. J is TRBJ1-4 and V is TRBV30; D gene uncertain. The V gene lost 1 base and the J gene lost 5 bases, with 11 bases spanning the gap. Per germline, CDR1 GTSNPN and CDR2 SVGIG (reference sequence). The CDR3 contains 14 residues. CDR3 sequence: CAWSEKQLNEKLFF. DNA of the CDR3: TGTGCCTGGAGTGAAAAACAGCTGAATGAAAAACTGTTTTTT. The full variable domain, with the rest looked up from reference TRBV30 and TRBJ1-4, is SQTIHQWPATLVQPVGSPLSLECTVEGTSNPNLYWYRQAAGRGLQLLFYSVGIGQISSEVPQNLSASRPQDRQFILSSKKLLLSDSGFYLCAWSEKQLNEKLFFGSGTQLSVL.

Points on this clone: The junction and the germline gene differ at one end; a read error may be behind it. Other DNA variants within this sample encode the same CDR3. The chain's CDR3 is CASSPLSGQGVINEQFF. CDR3 coding DNA: TGTGCTAGCAGCCCCCTGAGTGGACAGGGTGTCATCAATGAGCAGTTCTTC. V and J are TRBV13 and TRBJ2-1; 8 nucleotides agree with TRBD1. This CDR3 is 17 amino acids long. Germline loops: CDR1 PRHDT, CDR2 FYEKMQ (reference sequence).

The chain recombines TRBV4-2 with TRBJ2-2; 11 nucleotides match TRBD2. Looked up from germline, CDR1 is LGHNA and CDR2 is YNFKEQ. J gave up 3 bases and V 1 base, and 4 bases lay outside the gene matches. The CDR3 consists of 17 residues. CDR3: CASSQGGLAEHTGELFF. The CDR3 DNA reads as TGTGCCAGCAGCCAAGGGGGACTAGCGGAGCACACCGGGGAGCTGTTTTTT.

This clone was observed a few times. The chain employs TRBV5-5 and TRBJ1-1, with TRBD1 matching over 7 bases. Germline V gene lookup returns CDR1 SGHKS and CDR2 YYEKEE (reference sequence). Trimming took 2 bases from V and 0 from J; bases not matched to a gene: 4. The CDR3 runs to 15 residues. The CDR3 protein is CASSFGTVMNTEAFF. CDR3 sequence (DNA): TGTGCCAGCAGCTTCGGGACAGTTATGAACACTGAAGCTTTCTTT.

This sequence joins TRBV30 and TRBJ2-4; TRBD1 aligns across 10 bases. V trimming: 3 bases; J trimming: 0 bases; junction bases outside the gene matches: 2. Germline V gene sequence: CDR1 GTSNPN, CDR2 SVGIG (reference sequence). This CDR3 comprises 15 residues. The CDR3 is CAWRGDRGAKNIQYF. The CDR3 coding sequence is TGTGCCTGGAGGGGGGACAGGGGAGCCAAAAACATTCAGTACTTC.

This chain links TRBV6-5 with TRBJ1-1; D is possibly TRBD1 (5 bases). CDR3 length: 15 amino acids. The V end was cut by 6 bases, the J end by 5 bases, with 19 bases between. CDR1 and CDR2 (germline): MNHEY, SVGAGI. DNA for the CDR3: TGTGCCAGCAGCTACCGGGGGGTAGGGGTAACTGAAGCTTTCTTT. It translates to CASSYRGVGVTEAFF.

This chain uses TRBV5-6 with TRBJ1-1; no definite D call. V lost 1 base to trimming and J lost 2 bases, with 15 bases between them. The CDR3 length is 16 residues. CDR1 SGHDT and CDR2 YYEEEE come from the germline V gene. This CDR3 is CASSLRGGISNTEAFF. The CDR3 DNA sequence: TGTGCCAGCAGCTTGAGAGGAGGCATCTCCAACACTGAAGCTTTCTTT.

The CDR3 nucleotides read TGTGCCTGGAGGGGGGCCCAGGGCACGGGGAATCAGCCCCAGCATTTT. Encoded protein: CAWRGAQGTGNQPQHF. The rearrangement joins TRBV30 to TRBJ1-5; possible D gene TRBD1, 6 bases. With 3 bases removed from V and 4 bases from J, the gap between germline ends came to 19 bases. The CDR3 runs 16 residues. Germline-derived CDR1 and CDR2 are GTSNPN and SVGIG (reference sequence).

The J gene is TRBJ2-3, the V gene TRBV6-1; a weak D match, TRBD1 (6 bases). Germline loops: CDR1 MNHNS, CDR2 SASEGT. CDR3 size: 14 residues. Trimming shortened V by 5 bases and J by 1 base, and 10 bases separated the two germline ends. CDR3: CASSPGHGTDTQYF. In DNA, the CDR3 is TGTGCCAGCAGTCCGGGACACGGCACAGATACGCAGTATTTT.

The V gene is TRBV5-4, the J gene TRBJ1-2, with unresolved D. V dropped 0 bases and J dropped 8 bases, with 14 bases sitting between them. Germline assignment: CDR1 SGHNT and CDR2 YYREEE (reference sequence). The CDR3 totals 14 residues. Written as DNA, the CDR3 is TGTGCCAGCAGCTTGGATCGGGAAAACGGGGGCTACACCTTC. This gives the protein CASSLDRENGGYTF.

This chain uses TRBV19 with TRBJ2-1; 8 positions agree with TRBD1. J was trimmed by 1 base and V by 5 bases; bases with no gene match: 4. Germline-derived CDR1 and CDR2 are LNHDA and SQIVND (reference sequence). The CDR3 loop spans 15 amino acids. CDR3 in amino acids: CASSADRASYNEQFF. The CDR3 DNA follows: TGTGCCAGTAGTGCGGACAGGGCTTCCTACAATGAGCAGTTCTTC. The variable domain in full, with the rest retrieved from reference TRBV19 and TRBJ2-1, is DGGITQSPKYLFRKEGQNVTLSCEQNLNHDAMYWYRQDPGQGLRLIYYSQIVNDFQKGDIAEGYSVSREKKESFPLTVTSAQKNPTAFYLCASSADRASYNEQFFGPGTRLTVL.

The V call is TRBV13, the J call TRBJ2-5; 8 bases align to TRBD1. Germline loops: CDR1 PRHDT, CDR2 FYEKMQ (reference sequence). V was pared by 5 bases and J by 6 bases, with 14 bases of the junction left unmatched. The CDR3 sequence is 16 residues long. CDR3 sequence reads: CASSPGNRGLGKTQYF. The CDR3 region has the DNA TGTGCCAGCAGCCCCGGTAACAGGGGGTTGGGGAAGACCCAGTACTTC.

The V call is TRBV28, the J call TRBJ1-5; weak D call: TRBD1 (5 bases). The CDR3 covers 17 residues. CDR1 is MDHEN, CDR2 SYDVKM, per germline. V was cut by 5 bases and J by 9 bases, with 26 bases left in between. In nucleotides, the CDR3 is TGTGCCAGCAGTCGCGATTCGGGGGTTGGGTCCTTTCGGCCCCAGCATTTT. This translates into CASSRDSGVGSFRPQHF. Using reference TRBV28 and TRBJ1-5 for the parts outside the CDR3, the full variable domain is DVKVTQSSRYLVKRTGEKVFLECVQDMDHENMFWYRQDPGLGLRLIYFSYDVKMKEKGDIPEGYSVSREKKERFSLILESASTNQTSMYLCASSRDSGVGSFRPQHFGDGTRLSIL.

The count of this clone is one. In nucleotides, the CDR3 is TGTGCCAGCAGCCTTGCAGGGAATAATTCACCCCTCCACTTT. Its translation: CASSLAGNNSPLHF. This chain uses TRBV14 with TRBJ1-6; D may be TRBD1 (5 bases). The CDR3 has 14 amino acids. V was clipped by 4 bases and J by 5 bases, with 9 bases between them. Germline V gene sequence: CDR1 SGHDN, CDR2 FVKESK.

V and J are TRBV6-5 and TRBJ2-7; weak D call: TRBD2 (5 bases). V lost 2 bases to trimming and J lost 4 bases, with 15 bases between them. The CDR3 spans 15 residues. Germline values: CDR1 MNHEY, CDR2 SVGAGI. CDR3: CASSYEAGKTYEQYF. The CDR3 bases are TGTGCCAGCAGTTACGAGGCCGGGAAGACTTACGAGCAGTACTTC.

The sample holds a few counts of this clone. The rearrangement uses TRBV10-3 and TRBJ2-7; TRBD1 matches 10 bases. J was trimmed by 3 bases and V by 3 bases; bases with no gene match: 11. Germline V CDR1 and CDR2: ENHRY, SYGVKD. This CDR3 has 17 residues. CDR3 DNA sequence: TGTGCCATCAGTGACGGGCAAAGACAGGGGGCCCACTACGAGCAGTACTTC. It encodes CAISDGQRQGAHYEQYF.

J is TRBJ2-7 and V is TRBV28; 9 nucleotides agree with TRBD1. V shed 5 bases, J shed 4 bases, and the junction held 9 bases outside the gene matches. The germline V gene encodes CDR1 MDHEN and CDR2 SYDVKM. The CDR3 has 15 amino acids. The CDR3 region has the DNA TGTGCCAGCAGTCCCCCGGGACAGGGCTTATACGAGCAGTACTTC. The encoded protein is CASSPPGQGLYEQYF.

Only one count was recorded for this clone. This chain uses TRBV10-3 with TRBJ2-1; no reliable D call. CDR1 is ENHRY and CDR2 is SYGVKD in the germline V gene. V lost 3 bases to trimming and J lost 5 bases, with 5 bases between them. The CDR3 is 12 residues long. The CDR3 spells CAISDRNNEQFF. CDR3 in DNA: TGTGCCATCAGTGACAGGAACAATGAGCAGTTCTTC.

This clone occurred a few times. The V gene is TRBV5-1, the J gene TRBJ1-1; D is ambiguous. The CDR3 has 15 residues. The ends were cut back, 1 base at V and 5 bases at J, with 15 bases in the middle. Germline assignment: CDR1 SGHRS and CDR2 YFSETQ. The CDR3 DNA reads TGCGCCAGCAGCTTGTTAATTGGGGAGAGGACTGAAGCTTTCTTT. It yields the protein CASSLLIGERTEAFF.